The 17 T cell receptor beta chains given below trace back to one sample, sequenced in a study of CD8+ T cells in alopecia areata. cDNA prepared by RNA extraction and subsequent reverse transcription served as the template for sequencing. Profiled with immunoSEQ multiplex PCR; TCRdb holds only in-frame clones, not every one. The table includes 150,000 or so clones, 45% to 60% detected once. The source material was CD4+ T cells sorted from blood. The receptors originated from a human donor with alopecia areata.

The chain carries TRBV5-1 and TRBJ2-3; 7 positions match TRBD2. The CDR3 is 15 residues long. Trimming removed 2 bases from V and 4 bases from J; junction bases left unmatched: 7. CDR1 is SGHRS, CDR2 YFSETQ, per germline. In DNA form, the CDR3 reads TGCGCCAGCAGCTTTTTGCGGGAGAGGTCAGATACGCAGTATTTT. Translating gives CASSFLRERSDTQYF.

The genes are TRBV29-1 and TRBJ2-7, with TRBD1 as a possible D gene (6 bases). Per germline, CDR1 SQVTM and CDR2 ANQGSEA. Deletions cut 7 bases from V and 2 bases from J, with 15 bases between. This CDR3 region has 13 residues. The CDR3 reads CSGTIRDTYEQYF. The CDR3 DNA reads as TGCAGCGGCACAATCCGGGACACCTACGAGCAGTACTTC.

This chain joins TRBV28 and TRBJ2-7, with D maybe TRBD2 (6 bases). Germline CDR1 reads MDHEN; CDR2 reads SYDVKM. The CDR3 loop spans 14 amino acids. Trimming took off 6 bases at V and 4 bases at J, with 16 bases between the two ends. The CDR3 coding sequence is TGTGCCAGCAGGAGTACTAGCAGGTTTTACGAGCAGTACTTC. Its translation is CASRSTSRFYEQYF.

This clone was seen a few times. The V call is TRBV5-4, the J call TRBJ2-5; 9 nucleotides agree with TRBD1. Per the germline V gene, CDR1 is SGHNT and CDR2 is YYREEE (reference sequence). The CDR3 contains 14 residues. With 5 bases clipped from V and 5 bases from J, the junction kept 7 bases outside the gene matches. DNA for the CDR3: TGTGCCAGCAGTCTACAGGGGGCGCGGGAGACCCAGTACTTC. Residues: CASSLQGARETQYF.

The chain has TRBV29-1 and TRBJ2-5; no firm D call. Looked up from germline, CDR1 is SQVTM and CDR2 is ANQGSEA. Trimming removed 4 bases at V and 4 bases at J, with 16 bases between. The CDR3 spans 14 residues. This CDR3 is CSVALTADIETQYF. The DNA of the CDR3 is TGCAGCGTTGCGCTGACGGCAGATATAGAGACCCAGTACTTC.

This clone was seen only a few times. The gene calls are TRBV28 and TRBJ2-5; the match to TRBD1 covers 7 bases. CDR1 and CDR2 from the germline V gene are MDHEN and SYDVKM. This CDR3 contains 18 residues. V was clipped by 4 bases and J by 2 bases; unmatched bases: 16. This CDR3 is CASSSGQSSREGQETQYF. The CDR3 coding sequence is TGTGCCAGCAGTTCGGGACAGTCCTCCCGGGAAGGGCAAGAGACCCAGTACTTC.

This clone was observed a few times. The chain employs TRBV28 and TRBJ1-4; TRBD1 might be the D (5 bases). The V and J ends lost 10 bases and 8 bases respectively, with 17 bases between them. The CDR3 contains 13 residues. Germline V lookup: CDR1 MDHEN, CDR2 SYDVKM. This CDR3 reads CATMGQAEEKLFF. CDR3 nucleotide sequence: TGTGCCACCATGGGGCAGGCGGAGGAAAAACTGTTTTTT.

The J gene is TRBJ2-5, the V gene TRBV29-1, with D unclear. The germline CDR1 and CDR2 sequences are SQVTM and ANQGSEA. CDR3 size: 12 residues. The V end lost 3 bases, the J end lost 9 bases, and 14 bases lay between the germline ends. The chain's CDR3 is CSVEVIGQPQYF. CDR3 bases: TGCAGCGTTGAGGTCATTGGCCAGCCCCAGTACTTC.

The V and J genes are TRBV28 and TRBJ2-7; no definite D call. Looked up from germline, CDR1 is MDHEN and CDR2 is SYDVKM. Trimming cost V 6 bases and J 4 bases, with 16 bases left between them. The CDR3 has 14 residues. CDR3 sequence (DNA): TGTGCCAGCAGCCACTTCTCGGCTAGGTACGAGCAGTACTTC. Amino acid sequence: CASSHFSARYEQYF.

This rearrangement joins TRBV30 to TRBJ1-2; no clear D. Per the germline V gene, CDR1 is GTSNPN and CDR2 is SVGIG (reference sequence). This CDR3 contains 12 residues. The V end lost 3 bases, the J end lost 6 bases, and 11 bases lay between the germline ends. CDR3 in amino acids: CAWRLSGDGYTF. The CDR3 DNA reads as TGTGCCTGGAGGCTCTCCGGCGATGGCTACACCTTC.

The rearrangement uses TRBV6-5 and TRBJ2-2; D might be TRBD1 (6 bases). The CDR3 has 13 amino acids. Germline V lookup: CDR1 MNHEY, CDR2 SVGAGI. Trimming cost V 6 bases and J 7 bases, with 12 bases left between them. The CDR3 region is CASRQGFVGELFF. As DNA, the CDR3 is TGTGCCAGCAGACAGGGTTTCGTCGGGGAGCTGTTTTTT.

The J gene is TRBJ2-7, the V gene TRBV9; 9 bases map to TRBD2. The CDR3 consists of 15 residues. Germline values: CDR1 SGDLS, CDR2 YYNGEE. With V trimmed by 2 bases and J by 0 bases, 3 bases remained unmatched. This chain's CDR3 is CASSVASGISYEQYF. CDR3 in DNA: TGTGCCAGCAGCGTTGCTAGCGGGATCTCCTACGAGCAGTACTTC.

This rearrangement joins TRBV6-5 to TRBJ2-3; tentative D call: TRBD2 (6 bases). The CDR3 is 13 amino acids. V was shortened by 0 bases and J by 11 bases, with 12 bases between the two germline ends. Germline V gene lookup returns CDR1 MNHEY and CDR2 SVGAGI. As DNA, the CDR3 is TGTGCCAGCAGTTACTCTAGGGACTTTAAGCAGTATTTT. It translates to CASSYSRDFKQYF.

This clone was counted only a few times. This sequence joins TRBV7-9 and TRBJ2-4; either TRBD1 or TRBD2 may supply D (6 bases each). Germline V gene lookup returns CDR1 SEHNR and CDR2 FQNEAQ (reference sequence). V lost 5 bases and J 2 bases, leaving 19 bases between the germline ends. CDR3 length equals 17 residues. CDR3 region: CASSPKWGAPTKNIQYF. CDR3 DNA: TGTGCCAGCAGCCCCAAGTGGGGGGCGCCGACCAAAAACATTCAGTACTTC.

This clone occurred a few times. The chain joins TRBV6-6 to TRBJ2-1, with 11 bases fitting TRBD2. Germline loops: CDR1 MNHNY, CDR2 SVGAGI (reference sequence). The trim removed 5 bases at V and 6 bases at J, leaving 6 bases unmatched. This CDR3 has 15 amino acids. The CDR3 DNA is TGTGCCAGCAGTAAACCTACTAGCGGGGGCAATGAGCAGTTCTTC. This encodes CASSKPTSGGNEQFF.

The chain carries TRBV5-1 and TRBJ2-5; a possible D gene is TRBD1 (5 bases). V lost 1 base to trimming and J lost 4 bases, with 11 bases between them. The CDR3 sequence is 14 residues long. Germline loops: CDR1 SGHRS, CDR2 YFSETQ. The DNA of the CDR3 is TGCGCCAGCAGCTTGTTTGCAGGGCTAGAGACCCAGTACTTC. It translates to CASSLFAGLETQYF.

The chain recombines TRBV5-6 with TRBJ2-3, with D maybe TRBD2 (6 bases). V was trimmed by 2 bases and J by 3 bases, leaving 10 bases between them. The CDR3 is 14 amino acids. Per the germline V gene, CDR1 is SGHDT and CDR2 is YYEEEE. The CDR3 DNA sequence: TGTGCCAGCAGCTTCACCGCGGGAACAGATACGCAGTATTTT. This sequence encodes CASSFTAGTDTQYF.